Below are 10 T cell receptor beta chains sequenced from a single sample in a study of shared clonotypes between healthy human individuals. The naive CD8 population came from CD45RO-negative cells selected for CCR7, without terminally differentiated effector memory CD45RA+ cells. TCRdb's copy holds only in-frame clones and misses some; the assay was immunoSEQ multiplex PCR. The repertoire holds about 820,000 clones, with almost 95% as singletons. Sequences were obtained from naive CD8+ T cells sorted from blood. The receptors come from a man aged 25-45 years in good health.

Details on this clone: Distinct nucleotide sequences in the sample also encode this CDR3. The chain combines TRBV15 with TRBJ2-7; D is uncertain. V shed 0 bases and J shed 0 bases, with 3 bases lying between them. The V gene's germline CDR1 is LNHNV and CDR2 YYDKDF (reference sequence). This CDR3 is 13 amino acids long. This CDR3 is CATSRDRSYEQYF. CDR3 DNA sequence: TGTGCCACCAGCAGAGACCGCTCCTACGAGCAGTACTTC.

The gene calls are TRBV28 and TRBJ1-5, with a tentative D call TRBD1 (5 bases). This CDR3 has 16 residues. Trimming cost V 2 bases and J 1 base, with 12 bases left between them. Germline V gene lookup returns CDR1 MDHEN and CDR2 SYDVKM. The CDR3 loop reads CASSLTGSSSNQPQHF. The CDR3 nucleotides are TGTGCCAGCAGTTTAACAGGATCTTCGAGCAATCAGCCCCAGCATTTT.

This clone showed up just once. J is TRBJ2-5 and V is TRBV14; D ambiguous. V lost 1 base to trimming and J lost 7 bases, with 10 bases between them. Germline CDR1 is SGHDN and CDR2 is FVKESK. The CDR3 extends over 13 amino acids. The DNA of the CDR3 is TGTGCCAGCAGCCAAGTGCTTGGCGGGACCCAGTACTTC. This gives the protein CASSQVLGGTQYF.

This chain uses TRBV29-1 with TRBJ2-7; possible D gene TRBD1, 6 bases. This CDR3 has 12 amino acids. Trimming pared 7 bases from V and 5 bases from J, leaving 15 bases between. Germline values: CDR1 SQVTM, CDR2 ANQGSEA. CDR3 DNA sequence: TGCAGCGGGACAGTGAAGACGGACGAGCAGTACTTC. Encoded protein: CSGTVKTDEQYF.

The chain recombines TRBV5-4 with TRBJ2-7, with 9 bases identical to TRBD1. Germline trimming cut 4 bases from V and 5 bases from J; bases unmatched to any gene: 7. CDR1 and CDR2 (germline): SGHNT, YYREEE (reference sequence). This CDR3 region has 14 residues. The CDR3 protein is CASSPRDRAHEQYF. The DNA for the CDR3 is TGTGCCAGCAGCCCCCGGGACAGGGCCCACGAGCAGTACTTC.

The chain uses TRBV27 and TRBJ2-1; the D gene could be TRBD1 or TRBD2 (5 bases each). V shed 9 bases and J shed 9 bases, with 21 bases lying between them. CDR1 is MNHEY and CDR2 is SMNVEV in the germline V gene (reference sequence). This CDR3 spans 14 amino acids. This CDR3 is CARDNGSKFGEQFF. CDR3 nucleotide sequence: TGTGCCAGGGACAATGGGAGTAAGTTCGGTGAGCAGTTCTTC.

The genes are TRBV9 and TRBJ2-7, with D maybe TRBD1 (5 bases). The CDR3 loop spans 15 amino acids. The V end was cut by 0 bases, the J end by 2 bases, with 12 bases between. CDR1 and CDR2 from the germline V gene are SGDLS and YYNGEE. The CDR3 region is CASSVGTGPTYEQYF. CDR3 nucleotides: TGTGCCAGCAGCGTAGGTACAGGACCGACCTACGAGCAGTACTTC.

The chain uses TRBV5-1 and TRBJ1-1, with D perhaps TRBD1 (6 bases). V lost 3 bases and J lost 5, with 14 bases in between. Per the germline V gene, CDR1 is SGHRS and CDR2 is YFSETQ. The length of the CDR3 is 14 residues. CDR3 amino acids: CASSSLTGKTEAFF. The CDR3 coding sequence is TGCGCCAGCAGCTCGCTCACAGGGAAAACTGAAGCTTTCTTT. Full variable domain (missing parts from reference TRBV5-1 and TRBJ1-1): KAGVTQTPRYLIKTRGQQVTLSCSPISGHRSVSWYQQTPGQGLQFLFEYFSETQRNKGNFPGRFSGRQFSNSRSEMNVSTLELGDSALYLCASSSLTGKTEAFFGQGTRLTVV.

The J gene is TRBJ2-6, the V gene TRBV4-1, with D perhaps TRBD1 (5 bases). V was clipped by 4 bases and J by 0 bases, with 13 bases between them. CDR1 is MGHRA and CDR2 is YSYEKL in the germline V gene. The CDR3 runs 17 residues. CDR3 region: CASSPIGAGSGANVLTF. In DNA form, the CDR3 reads TGCGCCAGCAGCCCCATTGGGGCCGGCTCTGGGGCCAACGTCCTGACTTTC.

CDR3 in amino acids: CASSPQTGVNTGELFF. In nucleotides, the CDR3 is TGTGCCAGCAGTCCACAGACAGGGGTGAACACCGGGGAGCTGTTTTTT. This chain joins TRBV7-6 and TRBJ2-2; 8 nucleotides match TRBD1. From germline, CDR1 is SGHVS and CDR2 FNYEAQ. This CDR3 has 16 residues. Losses at the gene ends were 6 bases for V and 1 base for J; bases not matched to a gene: 7.